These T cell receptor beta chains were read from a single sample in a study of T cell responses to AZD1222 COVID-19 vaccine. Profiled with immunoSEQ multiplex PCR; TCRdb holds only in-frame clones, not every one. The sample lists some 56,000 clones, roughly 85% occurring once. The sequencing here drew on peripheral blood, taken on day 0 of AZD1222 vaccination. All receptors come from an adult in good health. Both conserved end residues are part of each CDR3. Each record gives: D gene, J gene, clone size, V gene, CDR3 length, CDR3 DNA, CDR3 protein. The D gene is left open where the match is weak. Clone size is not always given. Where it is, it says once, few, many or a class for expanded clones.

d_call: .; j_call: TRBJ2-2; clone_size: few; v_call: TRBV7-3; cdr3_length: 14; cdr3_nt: TGTGCCAGCAGCTTAAGAGCCTACACCGGGGAGCTGTTTTTT; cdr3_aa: CASSLRAYTGELFF
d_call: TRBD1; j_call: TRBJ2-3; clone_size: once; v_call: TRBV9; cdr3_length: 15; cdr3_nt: TGTGCCAGCAGCGCCGACAGGGTGGGAACAGATACGCAGTATTTT; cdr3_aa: CASSADRVGTDTQYF
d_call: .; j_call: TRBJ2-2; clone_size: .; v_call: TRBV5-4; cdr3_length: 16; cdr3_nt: TGTGCCAGCAGTCCCAGCTTATACTCGAACACCGGGGAGCTGTTTTTT; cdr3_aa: CASSPSLYSNTGELFF
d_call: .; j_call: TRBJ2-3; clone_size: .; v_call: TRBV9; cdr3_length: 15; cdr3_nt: TGTGCCAGCAGCCCCGGACCGTCCACAAGCGATACGCAGTATTTT; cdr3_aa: CASSPGPSTSDTQYF
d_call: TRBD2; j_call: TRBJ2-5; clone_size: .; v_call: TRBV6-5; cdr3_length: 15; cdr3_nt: TGTGCCAGCAGCCGCGGGGGGGCTTTGGTGGAGACCCAGTACTTC; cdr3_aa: CASSRGGALVETQYF
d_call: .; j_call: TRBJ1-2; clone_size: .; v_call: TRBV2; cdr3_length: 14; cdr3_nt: TGTGCCAGCAAAAAGCTGGCTTCTAACTATGGCTACACCTTC; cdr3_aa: CASKKLASNYGYTF
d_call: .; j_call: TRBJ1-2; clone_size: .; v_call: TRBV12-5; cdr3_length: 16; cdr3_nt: TGTGCTAGTGGTTTGGTAGGGAACCAGAAGAACTATGGCTACACCTTC; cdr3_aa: CASGLVGNQKNYGYTF
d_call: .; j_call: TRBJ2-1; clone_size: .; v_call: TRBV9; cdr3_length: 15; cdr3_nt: TGTGCCAGCAGCGCCTCGACGACCCCCAACAATGAGCAGTTCTTC; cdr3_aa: CASSASTTPNNEQFF
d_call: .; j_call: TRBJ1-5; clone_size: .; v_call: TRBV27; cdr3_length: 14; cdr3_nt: TGTGCCAGCAGTTTAACGGTTAGCAATCAGCCCCAGCATTTT; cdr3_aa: CASSLTVSNQPQHF
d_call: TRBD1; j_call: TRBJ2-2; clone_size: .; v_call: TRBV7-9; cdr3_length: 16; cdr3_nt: TGTGCCAGCAGCCCACCGGGGACAGGGGAGACCGGGGAGCTGTTTTTT; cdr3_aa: CASSPPGTGETGELFF
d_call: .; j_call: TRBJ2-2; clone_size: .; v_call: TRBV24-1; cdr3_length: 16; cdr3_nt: TGTCCCACCAGTGCCCCCGGGACCGGGACGACCGGGGAGCTGTTTTTT; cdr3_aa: CPTSAPGTGTTGELFF
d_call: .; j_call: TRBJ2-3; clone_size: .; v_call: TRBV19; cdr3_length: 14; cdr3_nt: TGTGCCAGTAGTATTTTTTCGAACACAGATACGCAGTATTTT; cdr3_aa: CASSIFSNTDTQYF
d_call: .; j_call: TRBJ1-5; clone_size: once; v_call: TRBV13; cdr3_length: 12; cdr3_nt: TGTGCCAGCAGCTTAGAGGGTCAGCCCCAGCATTTT; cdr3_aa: CASSLEGQPQHF
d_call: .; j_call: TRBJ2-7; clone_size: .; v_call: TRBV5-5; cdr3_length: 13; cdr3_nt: TGTGCCAGCAGTATTTGGGAAAGAGACGAGCAGTACTTC; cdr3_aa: CASSIWERDEQYF